This T cell receptor beta chain was captured by sequencing in a study of CD8+ T cells in alopecia areata. About the study: The study gave treated patients oral tofacitinib at 5 to 10 mg twice daily. Regarding the study as a whole: Resident alphabeta T cells of normal skin are also sequenced in scalp samples. Affected scalp, especially in alopecia totalis/universalis, had a higher clonality than normal scalp did.

Treatment in this sample: oral pan-JAK inhibitor, 5-10 mg twice daily. The sequencing template was cDNA reverse transcribed from extracted RNA. Generated by immunoSEQ multiplex PCR, the TCRdb table keeps only in-frame clones and is missing some. The sample shows more than 150,000 clones, 55% to 70% of them seen only once. As for this clone: Its antigen is as yet unknown.

V was pared by 4 bases and J by 3 bases, with 10 bases between. The CDR3 runs 13 residues. CDR1 is SGHRS, CDR2 YFSETQ, per germline. This TCR came from a human donor with alopecia areata. Source: CD4+ T cells sorted from blood, taken at week 4, from a patient treated with tofacitinib. The chain carries TRBV5-1 and TRBJ1-2; weak D call: TRBD1 (5 bases). The CDR3 DNA reads TGCGCCAGCAGCACTGACAGCTACTATGGCTACACCTTC. It is translated as CASSTDSYYGYTF.